Included here is one T cell receptor (beta chain) sequence, with context. The record originates from a study of blood T cell repertoires in COVID-19. As for the study in general: The United States, Italy and Spain supplied acute and convalescent COVID-19 samples. T cells, B-cell-depleted T cells, or PBMCs provided the cDNA or gDNA that served as material.

Study processing details: Amplified reference gene primers provided the basis for estimating nucleated cell counts. Some clones are missing from TCRdb's copy, which holds only in-frame ones; the method was immunoSEQ multiplex PCR. That table is the source of V, J and clone size, and D and trimming were worked out from the DNA. The data show 55,000 to 75,000 clones, with approximately 88% seen just once and around 3.7% held by the top ten. Looked up from germline, CDR1 is SGHVS and CDR2 is FNYEAQ. This CDR3 region has 15 residues. After removal of 6 bases from V and 6 bases from J, the junction contained 10 bases not matched to a gene.

The receptor was derived from a human donor in a cohort sampled during active COVID-19. Sequencing was carried out using peripheral blood. V and J are TRBV7-6 and TRBJ2-2; 7 bases agree with TRBD2. The CDR3 region has the DNA TGTGCCAGCAGACAAAGCGGGGCCCCCTCCGGGGAGCTGTTTTTT. Amino acid sequence: CASRQSGAPSGELFF.